This T cell receptor (beta chain) came from a study of CD8 T cell repertoires and HIV-1 epitope variants. Overall study: Autologous T cell-negative cells served as antigen-presenting cells in equal numbers.

In germline, CDR1 is MDHEN, CDR2 SYDVKM. The CDR3 is 16 residues long. Trimming took off 7 bases at V and 3 bases at J, with 18 bases between the two ends. Only a few counts were recorded for this clone. On the immunoSEQ platform, TCR beta CDR3s were sequenced at survey depth. Profiling relied on immunoSEQ multiplex PCR, and the TCRdb table lists in-frame clones only, not all of them. This table has tens of thousands of clones, almost 75% appearing once. The genes are TRBV28 and TRBJ2-2; D may be TRBD2 (5 bases). This clonotype was obtained from a male donor with HIV. Sequenced: uncultured baseline CD8+ T cells from peripheral blood mononuclear cells (PBMCs). CDR3 nucleotide sequence: TGTGCCAGCAAAACCGCCGCGGCGGGCGACACCGGGGAGCTGTTTTTT. Translated: CASKTAAAGDTGELFF.